The table lists the clone carrying this TCR beta chain with a few counts. Its antigen is as yet unknown. TCRdb re-called the RT-PCR reads with MiXCR, one entry per CDR3 protein. Counted here are 450,000 to 600,000 distinct CDR3 sequences, about 17% occurring once; the ten biggest clones make up roughly 3%. This record belongs to a study of response to subunit inactivated influenza vaccine. Study observations and caveats: The authors suggested that every seasonal influenza vaccination recruits few new T cells.

V shed 1 base and J 5 bases; nucleotides not matched to a gene: 10. The germline V gene has CDR1 SGHVS and CDR2 FQNEAQ. This CDR3 contains 17 residues. The chain recombines TRBV7-8 with TRBJ2-2; 7 bases match TRBD2. The sequenced sample was CD4+ T cells sorted from PBMCs, obtained around 25 months after vaccination. This sequence originates from a man in his fifties or sixties who received an inactivated influenza vaccine. The CDR3 reads CASSLVVTSFTTGELFF. The CDR3 region has the DNA TGTGCCAGCAGCTTAGTCGTGACTAGCTTCACTACCGGGGAGCTGTTTTTT.